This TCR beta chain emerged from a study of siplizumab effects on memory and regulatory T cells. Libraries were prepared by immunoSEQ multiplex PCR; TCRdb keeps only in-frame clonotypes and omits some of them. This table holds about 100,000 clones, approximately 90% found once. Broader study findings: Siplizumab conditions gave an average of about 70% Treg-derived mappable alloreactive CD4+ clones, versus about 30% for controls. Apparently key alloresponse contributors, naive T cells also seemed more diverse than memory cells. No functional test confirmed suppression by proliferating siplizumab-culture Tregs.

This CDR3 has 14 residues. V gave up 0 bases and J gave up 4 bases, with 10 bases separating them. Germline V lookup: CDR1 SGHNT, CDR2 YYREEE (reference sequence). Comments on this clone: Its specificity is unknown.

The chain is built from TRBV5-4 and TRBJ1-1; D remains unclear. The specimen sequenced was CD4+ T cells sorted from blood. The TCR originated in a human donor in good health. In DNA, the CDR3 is TGTGCCAGCAGCTTGGGGGGTTTTGGCACTGAAGCTTTCTTT. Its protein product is CASSLGGFGTEAFF.